This TCR beta chain was captured by sequencing in a study of T cells in tuberculosis. After thawing and overnight rest, PBMC were stained with GMM-loaded CD1B tetramer, viability dye and anti-CD3 for sorting. The lipid loaded on the CD1B tetramers was C32 glucose monomycolate from Rhodococcus equi. This CDR3 contains 16 residues. V dropped 6 bases and J dropped 7; count of bases not matched to a gene: 10. Germline-derived CDR1 and CDR2 are LNHDA and SQIVND (reference sequence). Here immunoSEQ multiplex PCR was the method, and the copy in TCRdb shows in-frame clones only, minus some. This table has more than 70,000 clones, approximately 90% appearing once.

This TCR derives from an adult woman with latent tuberculosis. The chain is built from TRBV19 and TRBJ2-1; 12 positions agree with TRBD2. Input material: CD1b-GMM tetramer-negative cells sorted from PBMCs. CDR3 sequence reads: CASRRGASGGANEQFF. CDR3 nucleotide sequence: TGTGCCAGTAGGCGAGGGGCTAGCGGGGGGGCAAATGAGCAGTTCTTC.